This T cell receptor beta chain was sequenced during a study of T cells in Graves' hyperthyroidism and ophthalmopathy (dated by TCRdb to 2018 to 2020). Background for the entire study: Peripheral blood was sampled at the time of initial diagnosis, prior to any treatment. According to the paper, TCR Vbeta CDR3 sequencing was carried out on 135 peripheral blood samples, which came from under 50 ophthalmopathy, 75 or so hyperthyroidism and some 17 progressor patients. After blood sampling, hyperthyroidism patients were treated with methimazole at a starting dose of 30 mg daily, and ophthalmopathy patients were treated with high-dose intravenous methylprednisolone. TCR V-J signatures able to tell the groups apart were searched for in a discovery cohort of around 95 patients, of whom around 42 had Graves' ophthalmopathy and around 58 had stable Graves' hyperthyroidism. The roughly 99 discovery patients were divided at random into training and test sets in a 7:3 ratio. Prospective prediction of ophthalmopathy was tested in an independent validation cohort consisting of some 20 hyperthyroidism patients and more than 15 patients who later progressed to ophthalmopathy. The study also compared thyroid tissue and blood T-cell repertoires from five or six Graves' hyperthyroidism patients.

Between the V and J ends, shortened by 0 bases and 2 bases respectively, the junction contains 12 bases. The CDR3 numbers 16 residues from cysteine through phenylalanine. The only DNA kept is the CDR3, 48 bases in frame from the first base. The CDR1 and CDR2 encoded by the germline V gene are KGHDR and SFDVKD. Comment on this clonotype: Its antigen remains unidentified. Per-nucleotide qualities are absent, and no much larger clonotype sits a single base away.

Overall study outcomes, separate from this receptor: In validation, the model predicted progression to ophthalmopathy a median of roughly 6.1 months before onset, with roughly 70% sensitivity and about 75% specificity. Sample size was not statistically predetermined, and investigators were not blinded to group allocation. A 13 V-J signature model separated ophthalmopathy from stable hyperthyroidism, with 87.88% sensitivity and approximately 81% specificity in cross-validation and 80%/75% in testing. Most expanded thyroid clonotypes (frequency above 0.001) were also detected in blood, suggesting blood repertoires may reflect thyroid immune responses.

In the ophthalmopathy patients, disease was moderately to severely active, with a Clinical Activity Score of 3 or more, a NOSPECS grade of 4 or more, and a duration of less than 3 months. Any patient with an uncontrolled infection, another autoimmune disease, pregnancy or lactation was excluded. Clinical symptoms, serum thyroxine and TRAb, thyroid ultrasound, and orbital computed tomography formed the basis for the diagnoses. PBMCs were isolated from approximately 10 ml of fresh peripheral blood by Ficoll-Paque density gradient centrifugation. Total RNA was extracted using Trizol reagent, and RNA quality was assessed on an Agilent 2100 Bioanalyzer. TCR beta CDR3 regions were amplified from RNA transcripts. A first-round RT-PCR of the TCR CDR3 used the HTBI primer set with the Qiagen OneStep RT-PCR kit. The libraries were constructed in a second round of multiplex PCR and then size-selected and purified. Libraries were sequenced paired-end with 100 bp reads on an Illumina HiSeq2000. Turning to the authors' computational methods: SOAPnuke was used to process the raw data, throwing out any read that contained adapters or uncalled bases, had a mean Phred below 15, or lacked an exact constant-primer or identifier match. High-quality paired reads were merged using COPE v1.2.5, and each unique nucleotide sequence was defined as a clonotype. MiTCR v1.1 was used to align clonotypes to the IMGT TRBV, TRBD and TRBJ reference segments. The analysis included only V-J combinations with a frequency above 0.0001, which together covered 99.2% of the repertoires. A TCS score was defined as the ratio of F50 (clonal expansion) to E x V (chaos), with BLOSUM62-based TCRdist applied between CDR3 peptides within each V-J. Welch's t-statistics and random forest reduced roughly 530 V-J features to fewer than 15, which were used in a naive Bayes classifier (R e1071). TCRdb reworked the public reads: Q25 trimming with fastp, MiXCR clone assembly, productive beta chains retained. Identical CDR3 protein sequences are pooled into one entry, listed with their most common genes and DNA. These V and J calls originate from TCRdb's pipeline instead of the authors' own analysis. In all, the sample holds 700,000 or so distinct CDR3 sequences, and about 15% of those were seen once. The biggest ten clones account for roughly an eighth of the sample.

The chain links TRBV24-1 with TRBJ2-5; no D segment can be confidently identified. This TCR was sampled from a woman in her 50s with Graves' ophthalmopathy. Sequenced: blood. This receptor carries the CDR3 CATSDLLFGGQETQYF. The sequenced DNA is TGTGCCACCAGTGATTTGCTCTTCGGCGGTCAAGAGACCCAGTACTTC.